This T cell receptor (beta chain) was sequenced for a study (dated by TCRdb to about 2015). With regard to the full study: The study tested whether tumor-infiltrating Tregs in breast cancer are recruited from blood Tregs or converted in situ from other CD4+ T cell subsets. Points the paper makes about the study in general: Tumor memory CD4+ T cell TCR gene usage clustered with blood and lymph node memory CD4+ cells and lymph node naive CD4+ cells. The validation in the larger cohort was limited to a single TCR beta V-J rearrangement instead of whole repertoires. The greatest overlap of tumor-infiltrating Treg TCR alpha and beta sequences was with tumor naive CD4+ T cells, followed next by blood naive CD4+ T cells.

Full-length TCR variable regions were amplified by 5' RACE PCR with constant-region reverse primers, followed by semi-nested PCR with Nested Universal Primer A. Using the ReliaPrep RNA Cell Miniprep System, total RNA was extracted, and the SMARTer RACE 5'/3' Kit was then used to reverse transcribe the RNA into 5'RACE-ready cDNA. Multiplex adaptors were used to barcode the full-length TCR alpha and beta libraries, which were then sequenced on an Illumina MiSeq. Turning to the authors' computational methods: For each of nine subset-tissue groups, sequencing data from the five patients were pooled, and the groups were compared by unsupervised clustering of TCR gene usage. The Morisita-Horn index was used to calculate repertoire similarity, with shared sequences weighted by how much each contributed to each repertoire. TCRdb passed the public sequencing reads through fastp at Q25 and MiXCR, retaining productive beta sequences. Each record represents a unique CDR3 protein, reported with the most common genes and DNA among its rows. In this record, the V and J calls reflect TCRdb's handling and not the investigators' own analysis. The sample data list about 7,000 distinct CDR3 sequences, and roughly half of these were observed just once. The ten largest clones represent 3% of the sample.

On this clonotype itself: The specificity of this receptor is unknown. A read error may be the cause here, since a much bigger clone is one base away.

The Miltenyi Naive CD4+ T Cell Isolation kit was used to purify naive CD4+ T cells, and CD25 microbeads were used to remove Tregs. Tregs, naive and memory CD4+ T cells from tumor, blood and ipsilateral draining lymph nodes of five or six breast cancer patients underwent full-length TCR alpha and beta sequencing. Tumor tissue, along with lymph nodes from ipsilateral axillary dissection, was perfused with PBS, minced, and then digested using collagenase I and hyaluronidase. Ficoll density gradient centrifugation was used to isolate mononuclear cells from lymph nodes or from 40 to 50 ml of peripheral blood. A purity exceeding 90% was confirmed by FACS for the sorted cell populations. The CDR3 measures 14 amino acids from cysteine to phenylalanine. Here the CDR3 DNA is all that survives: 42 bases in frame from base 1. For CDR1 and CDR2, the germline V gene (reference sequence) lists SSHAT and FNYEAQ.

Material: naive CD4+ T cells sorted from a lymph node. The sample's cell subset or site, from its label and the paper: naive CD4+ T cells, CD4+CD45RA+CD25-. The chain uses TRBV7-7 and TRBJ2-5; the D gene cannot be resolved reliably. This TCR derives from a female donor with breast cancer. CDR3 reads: CASTPGGSGETQYF. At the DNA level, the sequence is TGTGCTAGCACCCCGGGTGGTTCGGGTGAGACCCAGTACTTC.